The T cell receptor (beta chain) under discussion was sequenced for a study of blood T cell repertoires in COVID-19 (dated by TCRdb to 2020 to 2022). With respect to the entire study: Collaborator samples came from the United States, Italy and Spain and covered acute and convalescent phases of COVID-19. Where HLA class I and class II types were available, the types were taken from metadata supplied by the sample provider, not from assay-based typing. The repertoires were made available in a free public database intended to serve as a resource for research on the immune response to SARS-CoV-2. The samples were drawn from two sources: the first 160 participants of the ongoing ImmuneRACE study, and fewer than 1,500 subjects contributed by 6 global collaborators. Nearly every sample came with metadata listing a de-identified subject ID, COVID-19 status, age in years and sex. Subjects who had been exposed to COVID-19, were actively infected with it, or had recovered from it provided the deeply sampled blood TCRbeta repertoires that made up the dataset. The prospective study material was composed of cDNA or gDNA derived from T cells, B-cell-depleted T cells, or PBMCs. The investigation overall reported the following: The quantity of clinical and demographic metadata differed by source and by participant and was supplied without curation.

Spanning cysteine to phenylalanine, the CDR3 consists of 12 amino acids. CDR3 DNA only is kept here, 36 bases in frame from base 1. V and J are truncated by 5 bases and 2 bases respectively, leaving an intervening sequence of 9 bases. According to the germline V gene (reference sequence), CDR1 reads GTSNPN and CDR2 reads SVGIG. Participants in the prospective study were aged roughly 18 to 100 years, lived in about two dozen United States geographic areas, and enrolled through a virtual design. To assign participants to cohorts, the prospective study relied on clinical history that participants themselves reported in a screening survey and a study questionnaire. For ImmuneRACE Cohort 3, a participant was defined as recovered based on two consecutive negative NP/OP PCR tests, clearance by a healthcare professional, or resolution of symptoms. In the prospective study, whole blood, serum and a nasopharyngeal or oropharyngeal swab were collected from each participant by mobile phlebotomists. Over a roughly 2-month period, participants in the prospective study had the option of providing additional blood draws and questionnaires. Prospective study blood samples were shipped either frozen or at room temperature before DNA extraction.

The immunoSEQ Assay, a bias-controlled multiplex PCR, was used to amplify TCRbeta CDR3 regions from genomic DNA. From the authors' description of their analysis: Within the assay, amplification of reference gene primers was used to estimate how many nucleated cells each sample contained. To quantify the absolute abundance of each unique TCRbeta CDR3 rearrangement, sequence reads were collapsed and filtered. For each sample, productive Simpson clonality was calculated by taking the square root of Simpson's diversity index across productive rearrangements. TCRdb retrieved this table from immuneACCESS and kept in-frame rearrangements only. Not all clones are present; in checked studies, unresolved V genes account for under half, and no reason is known for the remainder. V and J calls and clone size are as listed in that table; D and trimming were resolved from the DNA. This sample lists 200,000 to 250,000 clones; 75% to 90% were detected once. Nearly 9.5% of the sample comes from the top ten.

About this clone: The target of this receptor is not known. Base-call qualities are not available, and no considerably larger clone is one nucleotide away.

The sequence derives from a man aged 35 to 55 who had recovered from COVID-19. Recombination connected TRBV30 to TRBJ2-5, with no D gene named confidently. The sequencing input was PBMCs or T cells enriched from blood (not recorded which). The DNA sequence follows: TGTGCCTGGGCGATGCAACAAGAGACCCAGTACTTC. This yields the protein CAWAMQQETQYF.